This T cell receptor (beta chain) was obtained from a study of metastatic and nonmetastatic thyroid tumors. Whole-study results and caveats: The study reportedly found significantly higher TCR beta diversity in malignant thyroid tumors than benign nodules, in blood and tumor.

TCRdb reassembled clones from the PCR reads with MiXCR. Of about 40,000 clones listed, 17% are singletons. In its sample, this clone was seen a few times. Its antigen is not known. The CDR3 is made up of 13 amino acids. Looked up from germline, CDR1 is MNHEY and CDR2 is SVGEGT. V was trimmed by 6 bases and J by 5 bases, leaving 14 bases between them. There were no patients who had received any treatment before thyroid surgery. Input material: tumor tissue. The receptor comes from a female donor with papillary thyroid cancer or a benign thyroid nodule (not recorded which). Some clones in this sample may be carry-over from other donors' samples. The rearrangement joins TRBV6-2 or TRBV6-3 to TRBJ2-7, with unresolved D. The CDR3 nucleotides are TGTGCCAGCAGGGTAACCGAAGGTCACGAGCAGTACTTC. Its translation is CASRVTEGHEQYF.